A single sample is the source of the 28 T cell receptor beta chains below, sequenced in a study of identical twins. In TCRdb, the 5' RACE reads were re-called with MiXCR into one record per CDR3 protein. This sample has 700,000 to 950,000 distinct CDR3 sequences, with roughly an eighth found just once. These data also featured in a second study, about yellow fever vaccine responses in identical twins.

The sequencing input was PBMCs. These receptors originate from a woman aged 18 to 35 in good health.

This clonotype has only a few counts. This sequence joins TRBV12-3 or TRBV12-4 and TRBJ1-1; 9 nucleotides line up with TRBD1. The CDR3 has 15 amino acids. Trimming removed 3 bases from V and 3 bases from J; junction bases left unmatched: 5. The CDR3 sequence is CASSFGQGIDTEAFF. Here the CDR3 DNA reads TGTGCCAGCAGTTTCGGACAGGGGATCGACACTGAAGCTTTCTTT.

This clonotype was observed a few times. This chain links TRBV14 with TRBJ1-2, with 8 bases matching TRBD1. Germline V lookup: CDR1 SGHDN, CDR2 FVKESK. V trimming: 4 bases; J trimming: 8 bases; junction bases outside the gene matches: 9. This CDR3 has 14 amino acids. CDR3 region: CASSPVRTGKGYTF. CDR3 DNA sequence: TGTGCCAGCAGCCCCGTCCGGACAGGGAAAGGCTACACCTTC.

In its sample, this clonotype was seen a few times. CDR3 region: CAISASTGGELFF. The CDR3 bases are TGTGCCATCAGTGCCAGCACGGGCGGGGAGCTGTTTTTT. The J gene is TRBJ2-2, the V gene TRBV10-3, with D hard to call. V was cut by 4 bases and J by 7 bases, with 10 bases left in between. The CDR3 consists of 13 residues. Per the germline V gene, CDR1 is ENHRY and CDR2 is SYGVKD.

The chain combines TRBV25-1 with TRBJ2-6, with D perhaps TRBD1 or TRBD2 (6 bases each). V lost 1 base, J lost 10 bases, and 11 bases lay in between. The CDR3 spans 14 residues. Germline V gene lookup returns CDR1 MGHDK and CDR2 SYGVNS. DNA for the CDR3: TGTGCCAGCAGTGAATTTATAGGGGGGAACGTCCTGACTTTC. As protein: CASSEFIGGNVLTF.

This clonotype was recorded a few times. V usage is TRBV7-9 and J usage is TRBJ2-3; possibly TRBD2 for D (6 bases). Trimming left V 8 bases short and J 7 bases short, with 13 bases between. The CDR3 consists of 12 residues. Germline V gives CDR1 SEHNR, CDR2 FQNEAQ (reference sequence). CDR3 in amino acids: CASPPEGNTQYF. CDR3 sequence (DNA): TGTGCCAGCCCCCCGGAGGGGAATACGCAGTATTTT.

This clonotype was seen a few times. CDR3 sequence: CAISESWEDIPTDTQYF. In DNA, the CDR3 is TGTGCCATCAGTGAGTCTTGGGAGGACATTCCCACAGATACGCAGTATTTT. The chain uses TRBV10-3 and TRBJ2-3; TRBD2 is a possible D gene (6 bases). Germline-derived CDR1 and CDR2 are ENHRY and SYGVKD. With 0 bases removed from V and 2 bases from J, the gap between germline ends came to 15 bases. The CDR3 contains 17 residues.

CDR3: CATSSRRLAGDGANVLTF. CDR3 coding DNA: TGTGCCACCAGCAGCCGTCGACTAGCGGGAGATGGGGCCAACGTCCTGACTTTC. This chain joins TRBV15 and TRBJ2-6; 12 bases are a match to TRBD2. Germline trimming cut 3 bases from V and 3 bases from J; bases unmatched to any gene: 6. Germline CDR1 and CDR2: LNHNV and YYDKDF (reference sequence). This CDR3 region has 18 residues.

The rearrangement links TRBV9 to TRBJ1-1, with TRBD1 matching over 8 bases. Trimming took 4 bases from V and 3 from J; bases not matched to a gene: 5. Germline V gene sequence: CDR1 SGDLS, CDR2 YYNGEE. The CDR3 is made up of 14 amino acids. The CDR3 DNA is TGTGCCAGCAGCTCAGGGGGCGCGTACACTGAAGCTTTCTTT. It specifies CASSSGGAYTEAFF.

This chain uses TRBV5-1 with TRBJ2-5; TRBD1 matches at 7 bases. Germline trimming cut 7 bases from V and 2 bases from J; bases unmatched to any gene: 8. Germline CDR1 SGHRS, CDR2 YFSETQ. The CDR3 spans 14 residues. The CDR3 protein is CASQTGDVQETQYF. In nucleotides, the CDR3 is TGCGCCAGCCAAACAGGGGATGTTCAAGAGACCCAGTACTTC.

The CDR3 loop reads CASSLGVLGGELFF. DNA of the CDR3: TGTGCCAGCAGCTTAGGGGTGCTTGGAGGGGAACTGTTTTTT. The rearrangement joins TRBV7-8 to TRBJ1-4; D possibly corresponds to TRBD1 (5 bases). CDR1 and CDR2 (germline): SGHVS, FQNEAQ. The CDR3 contains 14 residues. Trimming removed 1 base from V and 12 bases from J, with 15 bases in between. Supplemented by reference TRBV7-8 and TRBJ1-4, the full variable domain reads GAGVSQSPRYKVAKRGQDVALRCDPISGHVSLFWYQQALGQGPEFLTYFQNEAQLDKSGLPSDRFFAERPEGSVSTLKIQRTQQEDSAVYLCASSLGVLGGELFFGSGTQLSVL.

The rearrangement links TRBV28 to TRBJ2-3; the D is unclear. Germline-derived CDR1 and CDR2 are MDHEN and SYDVKM. The CDR3 is made up of 17 amino acids. Trimming cost V 2 bases and J 1 base, with 16 bases left between them. The CDR3 protein is CASSLGLATRGTDTQYF. The CDR3 bases are TGTGCCAGCAGTTTAGGGCTTGCTACTCGAGGCACAGATACGCAGTATTTT.

There are a few counts of this clonotype. The V gene is TRBV6-5, the J gene TRBJ2-2, with D uncertain. Germline CDR1 and CDR2: MNHEY and SVGAGI. V lost 2 bases and J lost 0, with 7 bases in between. The CDR3 consists of 15 residues. The CDR3, as DNA: TGTGCCAGCAGTTACCGGCGAACGAACACCGGGGAGCTGTTTTTT. As protein: CASSYRRTNTGELFF.

J is TRBJ2-6 and V is TRBV5-1, with 13 bases lining up with TRBD2. CDR3 size: 17 residues. V was pared by 9 bases and J by 2 bases, with 8 bases of the junction left unmatched. Germline values: CDR1 SGHRS, CDR2 YFSETQ. Here the CDR3 reads CATKGLAGVTGANVLTF. CDR3 nucleotide sequence: TGCGCCACCAAAGGACTAGCGGGAGTGACTGGGGCCAACGTCCTGACTTTC.

This clonotype has only a few counts. The V gene is TRBV20-1, the J gene TRBJ2-1, with 14 bases aligning to TRBD2. Germline loops: CDR1 DFQATT, CDR2 SNEGSKA (reference sequence). This CDR3 region has 15 residues. V was pared by 6 bases and J by 0 bases, with 1 base of the junction left unmatched. CDR3 DNA sequence: TGCAGTGCCGGGACTAGCGGGAGCTCCTACAATGAGCAGTTCTTC. The encoded protein is CSAGTSGSSYNEQFF.

The J gene is TRBJ2-3, the V gene TRBV3-1, with 11 bases identical to TRBD2. Germline V gives CDR1 LGHDT, CDR2 YNNKEL (reference sequence). The CDR3 spans 14 residues. V was pared by 7 bases and J by 3 bases, with 3 bases of the junction left unmatched. The CDR3 sequence is CASKVAGGTDTQYF. The CDR3 DNA is TGTGCCAGCAAAGTAGCGGGAGGGACAGATACGCAGTATTTT.

The chain employs TRBV7-9 and TRBJ2-7, with D maybe TRBD2 (5 bases). Germline CDR1 and CDR2: SEHNR and FQNEAQ (reference sequence). The CDR3 is 15 amino acids. Trimming cost V 5 bases and J 4 bases, with 18 bases left between them. DNA for the CDR3: TGTGCCAGCAGCCCAACCGACAAAACTAGATACGAGCAGTACTTC. Amino acid sequence: CASSPTDKTRYEQYF.

This clonotype was counted between two and nine times. The genes are TRBV11-3 and TRBJ2-3; D is uncertain. The CDR3 is 13 amino acids. The V end lost 7 bases, the J end lost 8 bases, and 16 bases lay between the germline ends. Germline assignment: CDR1 SGHNT and CDR2 YENEEA. CDR3 sequence (DNA): TGTGCCAGCACTCCCCAACAGACCATTACGCAGTATTTT. Translating gives CASTPQQTITQYF.

The chain has TRBV6-5 and TRBJ1-2, with TRBD1 identical over 12 bases. The J segment lost 0 bases and the V segment lost 2 bases, leaving 4 bases of the junction unmatched. Germline loops: CDR1 MNHEY, CDR2 SVGAGI. The CDR3 sequence is 17 residues long. As DNA, the CDR3 is TGTGCCAGCAGTTACCAGGGACAGGGGGCGACTAACTATGGCTACACCTTC. Translating gives CASSYQGQGATNYGYTF.

CDR3 sequence reads: CATSSRLDTGELFF. The CDR3 region has the DNA TGTGCCACCAGCAGCAGACTTGACACCGGGGAGCTGTTTTTT. The rearrangement joins TRBV15 to TRBJ2-2, with D uncertain. The CDR3 is made up of 14 amino acids. Trimming cost V 3 bases and J 3 bases, with 8 bases left between them. Germline CDR1 and CDR2: LNHNV and YYDKDF (reference sequence).

This clonotype has a handful of counts. This chain links TRBV7-2 with TRBJ2-7; D is possibly TRBD1 (5 bases). CDR3 length equals 17 residues. The V and J ends lost 5 bases and 5 bases respectively, with 25 bases between them. CDR1 is SGHTA and CDR2 is FQGNSA in the germline V gene. CDR3 in amino acids: CASSPYKSSGIGHEQYF. As DNA, the CDR3 is TGTGCCAGCAGCCCGTACAAGTCATCAGGGATCGGCCACGAGCAGTACTTC.

The chain couples TRBV7-8 to TRBJ1-2, with D hard to call. The germline CDR1 and CDR2 sequences are SGHVS and FQNEAQ. V was clipped by 5 bases and J by 1 base, with 11 bases between them. This CDR3 region has 14 residues. CDR3 region: CASSPGALNYGYTF. CDR3 coding DNA: TGTGCCAGCAGCCCTGGAGCCCTTAACTATGGCTACACCTTC.

This clonotype showed up many times. The chain links TRBV12-3 or TRBV12-4 to TRBJ1-6; no firm D call. V lost 3 bases to trimming and J lost 13 bases, with 10 bases between them. The CDR3 is 12 residues long. The CDR3 DNA sequence: TGTGCCAGCAGTTTCGAGGGTGCGCCCCTCCACTTT. Amino acids: CASSFEGAPLHF.

The table lists this clonotype with many counts. V and J are TRBV10-3 and TRBJ1-1, with 7 positions matching TRBD1. CDR1 is ENHRY and CDR2 is SYGVKD in the germline V gene. V shed 3 bases, J shed 1 base, and the junction held 5 bases outside the gene matches. CDR3 length: 15 residues. CDR3 sequence: CAISDPPGGNTEAFF. Here the CDR3 DNA reads TGTGCCATCAGTGACCCACCAGGGGGGAACACTGAAGCTTTCTTT.

In its sample, this clonotype was seen a few times. The V gene is TRBV6-1, the J gene TRBJ1-3, with D maybe TRBD1 (6 bases). Germline values: CDR1 MNHNS, CDR2 SASEGT. This CDR3 is built from 14 residues. The V gene lost 6 bases and the J gene lost 2 bases, with 11 bases spanning the gap. CDR3 residues: CASRERGAGNTIYF. CDR3 nucleotide sequence: TGTGCCAGCAGGGAGAGGGGGGCTGGAAACACCATATATTTT.

In its sample, this clonotype was seen many times. V and J are TRBV20-1 and TRBJ1-1, with D uncertain. CDR1 is DFQATT, CDR2 SNEGSKA, per germline (reference sequence). V was shortened by 3 bases and J by 8 bases, with 7 bases between the two germline ends. This CDR3 is 10 amino acids long. The CDR3 sequence: CSASRQEAFF. CDR3 DNA sequence: TGCAGTGCTAGTCGCCAAGAAGCTTTCTTT.

CDR3 DNA sequence: TGTGCCAGCAGCTGGCTAGCGGATACCGGGGAGCTGTTTTTT. Amino acid sequence: CASSWLADTGELFF. The rearrangement links TRBV7-3 to TRBJ2-2, with 7 nucleotides matching TRBD2. CDR1 and CDR2 from the germline V gene are SGHTA and FQGTGA. The CDR3 consists of 14 residues. V lost 4 bases and J lost 5; bases outside the gene matches: 4.

This chain joins TRBV7-2 and TRBJ2-7; the match to TRBD2 covers 10 bases. CDR3 length equals 14 residues. Germline trimming cut 7 bases from V and 2 bases from J; bases unmatched to any gene: 5. Germline V lookup: CDR1 SGHTA, CDR2 FQGNSA. The CDR3 DNA reads as TGTGCCAGCACCCGGACTAGCGGCACCTACGAGCAGTACTTC. Translated, it gives CASTRTSGTYEQYF.

This rearrangement joins TRBV10-3 to TRBJ2-2; 8 bases are a match to TRBD2. The CDR3 covers 14 residues. Germline lookup yields CDR1 ENHRY and CDR2 SYGVKD. Trimming cost V 8 bases and J 4 bases; bases outside gene matches: 6. CDR3 nucleotide sequence: TGTGCCATCGGGCATAGCGGGATCACCGGGGAGCTGTTTTTT. It is translated as CAIGHSGITGELFF.